These T cell receptor beta chains were read from a single sample in a study of cytomegalovirus exposure and HLA in healthy donors. Assay used: immunoSEQ multiplex PCR; TCRdb lists only in-frame clones, some missing. The sample yields 130,000 or so clones, around 75% seen once. Sequencing input: PBMCs. The origin of the receptors is a man aged 35 to 55 in good health and CMV-seronegative. Both conserved end residues are part of each CDR3. D genes are given only for firm matches. Only some rows state a clone size, as once, few, many or a class for expanded clones.

>TRBD2|TRBV9|16|NA|TRBJ2-7
CASSVAVSGGAYEQYF
TGTGCCAGCAGCGTAGCCGTTAGCGGGGGGGCCTACGAGCAGTACTTC
>TRBD2|TRBV9|19|NA|TRBJ2-5
CASSGHPGTSGGRWETQYF
TGTGCCAGCAGCGGTCATCCCGGGACTAGCGGGGGGAGGTGGGAGACCCAGTACTTC
>NA|TRBV6-1|13|NA|TRBJ1-6
CASSEESGTPLHF
TGTGCCAGCAGTGAAGAATCGGGTACACCCCTCCACTTT
>NA|TRBV6-1|15|NA|TRBJ1-5
CASSLTTGHNQPQHF
TGTGCCAGCAGCCTTACAACAGGGCACAATCAGCCCCAGCATTTT
>NA|TRBV6-5|16|NA|TRBJ2-7
CASSYSTQGGRGEQYF
TGTGCCAGCAGTTACTCGACTCAGGGGGGAAGAGGCGAGCAGTACTTC
>TRBD2|TRBV19|16|NA|TRBJ2-5
CASTRAANRDYETQYF
TGTGCCAGTACCCGGGCCGCAAACCGGGACTATGAGACCCAGTACTTC
>TRBD2|TRBV18|15|NA|TRBJ2-1
CASSSPGRVNDEQFF
TGTGCCAGCTCATCCCCGGGGAGGGTCAACGATGAGCAGTTCTTC
>NA|TRBV5-1|14|few|TRBJ2-7
CASSWAPVRYEQYF
TGCGCCAGCAGCTGGGCCCCTGTCCGCTACGAGCAGTACTTC
>NA|TRBV5-5|15|NA|TRBJ1-5
CASSLAGRVNQPQHF
TGTGCCAGCAGCTTGGCGGGCAGGGTAAATCAGCCCCAGCATTTT
>TRBD1|TRBV2|17|NA|TRBJ2-3
CASSETGTGGDTDTQYF
TGTGCCAGCAGTGAAACCGGGACAGGGGGTGACACAGATACGCAGTATTTT
>NA|TRBV11-2|13|NA|TRBJ1-1
CASSLERGTEAFF
TGTGCCAGCAGCTTAGAACGGGGGACTGAAGCTTTCTTT
>NA|TRBV5-1|14|NA|TRBJ1-2
CASSPGSAGYGYTF
TGCGCCAGCAGCCCTGGAAGCGCCGGGTATGGCTACACCTTC
>TRBD1|TRBV13|17|few|TRBJ1-3
CASSVGQGPVSGNTIYF
TGTGCCAGCAGCGTAGGACAGGGTCCGGTCTCTGGAAACACCATATATTTT
>NA|TRBV18|17|few|TRBJ2-3
CASSPLQGRTSTDTQYF
TGTGCCAGCTCACCACTGCAGGGTAGAACTAGCACAGATACGCAGTATTTT
>NA|TRBV7-2|14|NA|TRBJ1-4
CASSLSRVGEKLFF
TGTGCCAGCAGCTTGAGCAGGGTAGGGGAAAAACTGTTTTTT
>TRBD1|TRBV7-2|17|NA|TRBJ1-2
CASSGWTGGLEGYGYTF
TGTGCCAGCAGCGGGTGGACAGGGGGCCTAGAGGGGTATGGCTACACCTTC
>TRBD2|TRBV7-6|16|NA|TRBJ2-1
CASSLVPAGTKNEQFF
TGTGCCAGCAGCTTAGTTCCAGCGGGGACGAAGAATGAGCAGTTCTTC
>TRBD1|TRBV18|13|NA|TRBJ1-4
CASSTGGLEKLFF
TGTGCCAGCTCAACAGGGGGGCTTGAAAAACTGTTTTTT
>TRBD2|TRBV5-1|16|few|TRBJ2-6
CASSLGLAGGANVLTF
TGCGCCAGCAGCTTGGGACTAGCGGGCGGGGCCAACGTCCTGACTTTC
>NA|TRBV6-5|13|NA|TRBJ2-7
CASSRDGVCEQYF
TGTGCCAGCAGCCGAGACGGGGTTTGCGAGCAGTACTTC
>NA|TRBV9|18|once|TRBJ1-2
CASSEAGRGSSAAFDYTF
TGTGCCAGCAGCGAGGCGGGCAGGGGTTCTTCAGCCGCCTTTGACTACACCTTC
>TRBD2|TRBV27|15|NA|TRBJ2-3
CASSDSGGRPDTQYF
TGTGCCAGCAGTGATAGCGGGGGCCGACCGGATACGCAGTATTTT
>TRBD2|TRBV5-1|16|NA|TRBJ2-3
CASSYLTSGRTDTQYF
TGCGCCAGCAGCTACCTGACTAGCGGTCGCACAGATACGCAGTATTTT
>TRBD1|TRBV6-6|14|few|TRBJ2-7
CASSLDRGRDEQYF
TGTGCCAGCAGCCTAGACAGGGGGCGGGACGAGCAGTACTTC
>NA|TRBV6-5|14|NA|TRBJ2-7
CASSYSARQYEQYF
TGTGCCAGCAGTTACTCCGCTCGACAGTACGAGCAGTACTTC
>NA|TRBV7-9|15|few|TRBJ2-7
CASSEWASSPYEQYF
TGTGCCAGCAGCGAATGGGCCAGTTCCCCCTACGAGCAGTACTTC
>TRBD1|TRBV2|19|once|TRBJ2-7
CASSEARPLWDSRAYEQYF
TGTGCCAGCAGTGAAGCGCGTCCTCTCTGGGACAGTCGCGCCTACGAGCAGTACTTC
>NA|TRBV30|13|NA|TRBJ2-1
CAWSVGTFNEQFF
TGTGCCTGGAGTGTAGGGACTTTTAATGAGCAGTTCTTC
>TRBD1|TRBV5-4|16|few|TRBJ1-2
CASSQVGGSAASGYTF
TGCGCCAGCAGCCAAGTAGGGGGCAGCGCGGCGTCCGGCTACACCTTC
>NA|TRBV5-5|15|NA|TRBJ2-7
CASSSRTVSTYEQYF
TGTGCCAGCAGCTCAAGGACAGTTTCAACCTACGAGCAGTACTTC
>NA|TRBV10-1|16|NA|TRBJ2-3
CASSESEALNTDTQYF
TGCGCCAGCAGTGAGTCGGAGGCCCTCAACACAGATACGCAGTATTTT
>TRBD2|TRBV7-6|15|once|TRBJ2-3
CASSPLAGRTDTQYF
TGTGCCAGCAGCCCACTAGCGGGGCGCACAGATACGCAGTATTTT
>NA|TRBV2|14|few|TRBJ2-7
CASIEDRLTYEQYF
TGTGCCAGCATCGAGGACAGACTCACCTACGAGCAGTACTTC
>TRBD1|TRBV9|16|NA|TRBJ1-2
CASSEATGGAGYGYTF
TGTGCCAGCAGCGAGGCGACAGGGGGCGCAGGCTATGGCTACACCTTC
>TRBD2|TRBV4-2|15|NA|TRBJ2-7
CASSRPGLQGYEQYF
TGTGCCAGCAGCCGGCCGGGACTACAAGGGTACGAGCAGTACTTC
>NA|TRBV5-8|12|NA|TRBJ2-3
CASSSRTDTQYF
TGTGCCAGCAGCTCGCGGACAGATACGCAGTATTTT
>TRBD1|TRBV7-9|14|NA|TRBJ2-7
CASSPGTGQYEQYF
TGTGCCAGCAGCCCCGGGACAGGGCAGTACGAGCAGTACTTC